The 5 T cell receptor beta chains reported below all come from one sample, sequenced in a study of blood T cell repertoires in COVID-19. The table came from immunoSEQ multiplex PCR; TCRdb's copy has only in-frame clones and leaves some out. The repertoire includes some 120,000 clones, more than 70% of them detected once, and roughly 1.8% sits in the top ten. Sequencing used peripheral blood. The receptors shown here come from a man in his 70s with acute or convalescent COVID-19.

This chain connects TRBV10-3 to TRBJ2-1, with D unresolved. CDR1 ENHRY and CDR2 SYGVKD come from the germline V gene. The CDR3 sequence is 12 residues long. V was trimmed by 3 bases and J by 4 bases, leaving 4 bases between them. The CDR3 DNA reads TGTGCCATCAGTGAACAGTACAATGAGCAGTTCTTC. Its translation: CAISEQYNEQFF.

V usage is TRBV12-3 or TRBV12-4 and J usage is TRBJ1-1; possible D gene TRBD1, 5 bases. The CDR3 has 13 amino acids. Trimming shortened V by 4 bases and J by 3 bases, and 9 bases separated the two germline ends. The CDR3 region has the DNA TGTGCCAGCAGTTCAGGGTGGGACACTGAAGCTTTCTTT. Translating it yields CASSSGWDTEAFF.

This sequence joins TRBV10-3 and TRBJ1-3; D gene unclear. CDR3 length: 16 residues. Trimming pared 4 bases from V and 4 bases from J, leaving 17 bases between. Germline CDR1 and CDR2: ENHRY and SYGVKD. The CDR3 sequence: CAISAIEGNSGNTIYF. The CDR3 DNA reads TGTGCCATCAGTGCAATAGAGGGAAACTCCGGAAACACCATATATTTT.

The CDR3 reads CASSVGGLARLAGIEQYF. The CDR3 nucleotides read TGTGCCAGCAGCGTAGGGGGGTTGGCTCGACTAGCGGGGATCGAGCAGTACTTC. V gene TRBV9 combines with J gene TRBJ2-7; TRBD2 matches 11 bases. The length of the CDR3 is 18 residues. Germline V gene lookup returns CDR1 SGDLS and CDR2 YYNGEE. V trimming: 0 bases; J trimming: 6 bases; junction bases outside the gene matches: 14.

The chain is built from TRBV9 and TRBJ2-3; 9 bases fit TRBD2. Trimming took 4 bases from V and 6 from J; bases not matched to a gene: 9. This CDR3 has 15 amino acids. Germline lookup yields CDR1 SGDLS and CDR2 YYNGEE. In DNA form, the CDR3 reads TGTGCCAGCAGCATTAGCGGGGGAGGCATTGATACGCAGTATTTT. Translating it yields CASSISGGGIDTQYF. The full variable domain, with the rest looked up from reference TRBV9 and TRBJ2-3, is DSGVTQTPKHLITATGQRVTLRCSPRSGDLSVYWYQQSLDQGLQFLIQYYNGEERAKGNILERFSAQQFPDLHSELNLSSLELGDSALYFCASSISGGGIDTQYFGPGTRLTVL.